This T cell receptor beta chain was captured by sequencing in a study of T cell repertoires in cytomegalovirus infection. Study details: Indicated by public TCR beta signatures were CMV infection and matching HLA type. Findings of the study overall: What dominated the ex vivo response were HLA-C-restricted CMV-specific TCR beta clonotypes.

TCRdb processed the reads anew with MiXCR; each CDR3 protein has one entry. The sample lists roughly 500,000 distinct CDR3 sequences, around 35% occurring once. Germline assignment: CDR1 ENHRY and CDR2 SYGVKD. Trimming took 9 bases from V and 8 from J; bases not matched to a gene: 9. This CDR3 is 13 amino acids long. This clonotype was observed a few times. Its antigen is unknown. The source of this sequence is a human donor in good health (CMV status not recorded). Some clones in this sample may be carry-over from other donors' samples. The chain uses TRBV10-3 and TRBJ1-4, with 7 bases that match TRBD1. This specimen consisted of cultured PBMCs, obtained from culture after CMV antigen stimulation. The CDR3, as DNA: TGTGCCATTTCCGGACAGGACTTCGAAAAACTGTTTTTT. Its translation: CAISGQDFEKLFF.